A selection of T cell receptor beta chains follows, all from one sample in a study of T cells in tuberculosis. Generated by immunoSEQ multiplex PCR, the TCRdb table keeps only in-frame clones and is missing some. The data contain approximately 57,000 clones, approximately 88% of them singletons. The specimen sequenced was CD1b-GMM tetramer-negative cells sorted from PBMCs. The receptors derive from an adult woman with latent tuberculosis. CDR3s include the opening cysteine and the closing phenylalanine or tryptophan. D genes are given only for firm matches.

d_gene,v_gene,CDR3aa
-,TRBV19,CASSEQVLAKNIQYF
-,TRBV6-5,CASSYSGGLGNTIYF
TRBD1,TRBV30,CAWTRGPGTGVGYTF
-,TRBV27,CASSPLQGRGNQPQHF
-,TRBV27,CASALLASEQFF
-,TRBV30,CAWSATERFQYF
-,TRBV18,CASHGVKEIVETQYF
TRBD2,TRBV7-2,CASSLVGGGVRGTQYF
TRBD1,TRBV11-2,CASSLMVSGQGLYEQYF
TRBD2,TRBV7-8,CASNRLASETQYF
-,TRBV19,CASSIGVTGPYNSPLHF
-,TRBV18,CASSPNTLGGGSYEQYF
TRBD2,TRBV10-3,CAISIAGAYEQYF
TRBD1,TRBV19,CASSLQRGQGGYGYTF
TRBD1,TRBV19,CASSIGQGIEKLFF
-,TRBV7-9,CASSITGTGPYEQYF
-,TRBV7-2,CASSPTAGTQYF
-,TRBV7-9,CASDTGNTIYF
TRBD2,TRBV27,CASTPLAGGTDTQYF
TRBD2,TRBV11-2,CASSPRLAGINNEQFF
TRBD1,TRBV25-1,CASNQGGKSDYTF
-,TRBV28,CASRRAGWNEKLFF
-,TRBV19,CASSLTVSNQPQHF
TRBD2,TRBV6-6,CASSPWTSVATGELFF
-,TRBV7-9,CASSYTGTSYNSPLHF
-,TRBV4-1,CASSQAGEGYYEQYF
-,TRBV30,CAWSSQGPPGELFF
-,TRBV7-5,CARSLVEVYEQYF
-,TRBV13,CASSLSGYEQYF
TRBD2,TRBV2,CASSDRLADLYEQYF
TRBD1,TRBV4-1,CASSQDLTGTVRKHF
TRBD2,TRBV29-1,CSVDWRGILNEQFF
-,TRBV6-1,CASSLGGNTGELFF
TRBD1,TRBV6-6,CASSYQQGNNSPLHF
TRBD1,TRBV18,CASSPRQGELSSSYNEQFF
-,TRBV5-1,CASSLVGSWRTKDF
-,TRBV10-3,CATRRMQGPMNTEAFF
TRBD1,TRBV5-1,CASKTGTGDTGELFF
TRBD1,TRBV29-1,CSVADRGSEQFF
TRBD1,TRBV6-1,CASLDRGYEQYF
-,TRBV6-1,CASSGHRQKLFF
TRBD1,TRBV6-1,CASSTGGGGNTIYF
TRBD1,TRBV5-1,CASSLGQGGVVGYTF
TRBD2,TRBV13,CASSSGRLAGDYEQYF
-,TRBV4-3,CASSQGRTGAGYGYTF
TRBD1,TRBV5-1,CASSLDGTGRNYGYTF
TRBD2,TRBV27,CASSFSLAGVNEQYF
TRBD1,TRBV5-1,CASRQGQSQETQYF
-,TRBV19,CASSTFGTPSTDTQYF
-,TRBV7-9,CASGSIAGGFTEAFF
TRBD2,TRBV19,CASSMKLAGEYEQYF
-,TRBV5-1,CASSLPGSGNTIYF